This T cell receptor beta chain was recorded in a study of blood T cell repertoires in COVID-19. Turning to the study itself: The United States, Italy and Spain supplied acute and convalescent COVID-19 samples.

Participant reports of clinical history set cohort assignment. Sequenced by immunoSEQ multiplex PCR; TCRdb stores in-frame clones only, minus some. The table records fewer than 450,000 clones, 90% of them present only once. The CDR3 extends over 15 amino acids. V gave up 5 bases and J gave up 2 bases, with 13 bases separating them. Per the germline V gene, CDR1 is LNHDA and CDR2 is SQIVND (reference sequence). V is TRBV19 and J is TRBJ2-1, with D possibly matching TRBD2 (6 bases). The clonotype was recovered from a man between 18 and 29 years old who had recovered from COVID-19. Sequencing used PBMCs or T cells enriched from blood (not recorded which). The CDR3 region has the DNA TGTGCCAGTAGTCCCCAGCGGGCCCCCTACAATGAGCAGTTCTTC. Translated: CASSPQRAPYNEQFF.